The 9 T cell receptor beta chains listed next were all sequenced from one sample in a study of Ad26.COV2.S vaccination and SARS-CoV-2 variants (dated by TCRdb to the early 2020s). The library was obtained by the immunoSEQ multiplex PCR assay. In TCRdb, the immuneACCESS table is reduced to in-frame sequences with V and J assigned. These tables do not hold every clone; where another copy was compared, an unresolved V gene accounts for under half, and the others remain unexplained. The sample table shows about 350,000 clones, and approximately 84% are seen once. The ten top clones hold approximately 3.5% of the sample. This sample's treatment or condition label indicates: about 20 received Ad26.COV2.S at low or high dose, single or two shots; 5 received placebo; per-sample allocation not given. For vaccine and placebo recipients, repertoires were sequenced using samples collected on day 63 after the first injection.

This specimen consisted of peripheral blood, obtained in a trial of Ad26.COV2.S vaccine versus placebo. These receptors all stem from a person aged 18-65 years who received the Ad26.COV2.S COVID-19 vaccine or a placebo.

In nucleotides, the CDR3 is TGTGCCTTCAGGACTAGCGGGGGGCCGTTGTTCTTC. Amino acids: CAFRTSGGPLFF. V and J are TRBV30 and TRBJ2-1; 14 bases are shared with TRBD2. Trimming removed 7 bases from V and 15 bases from J; junction bases left unmatched: 8. CDR3 size: 12 residues. Germline values: CDR1 GTSNPN, CDR2 SVGIG (reference sequence). Looking up the rest from reference TRBV30 and TRBJ2-1 gives the full variable domain: SQTIHQWPATLVQPVGSPLSLECTVEGTSNPNLYWYRQAAGRGLQLLFYSVGIGQISSEVPQNLSASRPQDRQFILSSKKLLLSDSGFYLCAFRTSGGPLFFGPGTRLTVL.

The chain carries TRBV7-9 and TRBJ2-7; D gene uncertain. V lost 7 bases, J lost 7 bases, and 14 bases lay in between. The CDR3 runs 12 residues. Germline CDR1 and CDR2: SEHNR and FQNEAQ (reference sequence). CDR3 sequence reads: CASNNRAMEQYF. DNA of the CDR3: TGTGCCAGCAACAACCGGGCGATGGAGCAGTACTTC.

The chain is built from TRBV6-2 or TRBV6-3 and TRBJ1-2, with D maybe TRBD1 (6 bases). Germline V CDR1 and CDR2: MNHEY, SVGEGT. This CDR3 has 14 amino acids. V lost 5 bases and J 2 bases, leaving 12 bases between the germline ends. As DNA, the CDR3 is TGTGCCAGCAGTAATAGACAGGACAACTATGGCTACACCTTC. This codes for CASSNRQDNYGYTF.

Only a few counts were recorded for this clone. The chain has TRBV5-1 and TRBJ2-6, with TRBD2 identical over 7 bases. The CDR3 consists of 15 residues. After removal of 2 bases from V and 4 bases from J, the junction contained 3 bases not matched to a gene. Per germline, CDR1 SGHRS and CDR2 YFSETQ. The CDR3 loop is CASSFGRPGANVLTF. The CDR3 bases are TGCGCCAGCAGCTTCGGGAGGCCCGGGGCCAACGTCCTGACTTTC.

The chain recombines TRBV18 with TRBJ2-7, with D possibly being TRBD2 (6 bases). Trimming took off 1 base at V and 6 bases at J, with 13 bases between the two ends. The V gene's germline CDR1 is KGHSH and CDR2 LQKENI. CDR3 length: 14 residues. CDR3 coding DNA: TGTGCCAGCTCACCACTGCGGGGTGAAGGCGAGCAGTACTTC. As protein: CASSPLRGEGEQYF.

Turning to this clone: The junction shows a germline mismatch at one end, possibly a read error. The gene calls are TRBV5-6 and TRBJ2-7; the match to TRBD2 covers 16 bases. Germline lookup yields CDR1 SGHDT and CDR2 YYEEEE. CDR3 size: 15 residues. Written as DNA, the CDR3 is TGTGCCAGCAGCTTGACCCCGGGACTAGCGGGAGGGCTGTTCTTC. Translated: CASSLTPGLAGGLFF.

This chain connects TRBV12-2 to TRBJ2-7; the D segment call TRBD2 is taken from the table without a DNA check. TRBV12-2 is a documented pseudogene. The CDR3 loop spans 16 amino acids. CDR3 nucleotide sequence: TGTGCAAGTCGCTTTTACGGCGGGATGGAGACCTACGAGCAGTACTTC. Amino acids: CASRFYGGMETYEQYF.

This sequence joins TRBV29-1 and TRBJ1-2, with 9 bases aligning to TRBD1. Trimming at V came to 0 bases and at J to 4 bases, leaving 3 bases not matched to a gene. Germline V gene lookup returns CDR1 SQVTM and CDR2 ANQGSEA. The CDR3 spans 14 residues. The CDR3 nucleotides read TGCAGCGTTGAAGAACAGGGGGCTGGCTATGGCTACACCTTC. This codes for CSVEEQGAGYGYTF.

The chain is built from TRBV10-3 and TRBJ2-5, with D possibly being TRBD2 (7 bases). Looked up from germline, CDR1 is ENHRY and CDR2 is SYGVKD. CDR3 length: 15 amino acids. V was pared by 2 bases and J by 5 bases, with 15 bases between. Here the CDR3 reads CAISEAGALQETQYF. The CDR3 region has the DNA TGTGCCATCAGTGAGGCGGGGGCGCTTCAGGAGACCCAGTACTTC.